One and the same sample provided the 28 T cell receptor beta chains below, sequenced in a study of sequential checkpoint blockade in melanoma. The repertoire was sequenced with immunoSEQ multiplex PCR; TCRdb's copy has only in-frame clones and lacks some. The sample lists approximately 17,000 clones, 90% to 95% occurring once. Treatment: randomized to nivolumab then ipilimumab (arm A) or the reverse (arm B). The starting material was CD8+ T cells sorted from blood (inferred from file names), obtained from a patient given nivolumab and ipilimumab in sequence. The receptors stem from a human donor with melanoma.

The CDR3 reads CASSPPAASGYNEQFF. In DNA, the CDR3 is TGTGCCAGCAGTCCCCCAGCGGCCTCGGGCTACAATGAGCAGTTCTTC. V and J are TRBV28 and TRBJ2-1; tentative D call: TRBD2 (5 bases). Germline values: CDR1 MDHEN, CDR2 SYDVKM. Trimming took off 5 bases at V and 3 bases at J, with 17 bases between the two ends. The CDR3 runs to 16 residues.

This rearrangement joins TRBV2 to TRBJ2-7; perhaps TRBD2 as D (5 bases). CDR3 length: 11 residues. V was cut by 7 bases and J by 3 bases, with 7 bases left in between. Germline CDR1 and CDR2: SNHLY and FYNNEI. The CDR3 sequence: CASTGSYEQYF. CDR3 DNA: TGTGCCAGCACGGGGAGCTACGAGCAGTACTTC.

This clone was counted once. The chain is built from TRBV19 and TRBJ1-2; TRBD1 might be the D (6 bases). The CDR3 covers 15 residues. The ends were cut back, 6 bases at V and 4 bases at J, with 18 bases in the middle. CDR1 and CDR2 (germline): LNHDA, SQIVND (reference sequence). The CDR3: CASRGWTVGGYGYTF. CDR3 sequence (DNA): TGTGCCAGTAGGGGCTGGACAGTCGGTGGCTATGGCTACACCTTC. Full variable domain (remainder filled in from reference TRBV19 and TRBJ1-2): DGGITQSPKYLFRKEGQNVTLSCEQNLNHDAMYWYRQDPGQGLRLIYYSQIVNDFQKGDIAEGYSVSREKKESFPLTVTSAQKNPTAFYLCASRGWTVGGYGYTFGSGTRLTVV.

This chain links TRBV7-9 with TRBJ1-1; 8 positions agree with TRBD1. The ends lost 1 base at V and 3 bases at J; junction bases unmatched: 1. CDR1 and CDR2 from the germline V gene are SEHNR and FQNEAQ (reference sequence). The CDR3 has 14 residues. The CDR3 nucleotides are TGTGCCAGCAGCTTAGGGACAGGGCACACTGAAGCTTTCTTT. This translates into CASSLGTGHTEAFF.

The rearrangement uses TRBV11-2 and TRBJ2-7, with a possible D match to TRBD1 (6 bases). The CDR3 length is 13 residues. Germline CDR1 SGHAT, CDR2 FQNNGV. V was pared by 2 bases and J by 6 bases, with 11 bases between. CDR3 nucleotide sequence: TGTGCCAGCAGCTTAAGTGGGGGCGGCGAGCAGTACGTC. Translating gives CASSLSGGGEQYV.

The rearrangement uses TRBV5-1 and TRBJ2-7; 8 nucleotides align to TRBD1. The CDR3 has 14 residues. V trimming: 2 bases; J trimming: 5 bases; junction bases outside the gene matches: 6. Germline-derived CDR1 and CDR2 are SGHRS and YFSETQ. The CDR3 spells CASSLGQGGHEQYF. The CDR3 coding sequence is TGCGCCAGCAGCTTAGGACAGGGTGGCCACGAGCAGTACTTC. Full variable domain (missing parts from reference TRBV5-1 and TRBJ2-7): KAGVTQTPRYLIKTRGQQVTLSCSPISGHRSVSWYQQTPGQGLQFLFEYFSETQRNKGNFPGRFSGRQFSNSRSEMNVSTLELGDSALYLCASSLGQGGHEQYFGPGTRLTVT.

This chain links TRBV19 with TRBJ1-5, with D perhaps TRBD1 (6 bases). Germline CDR1 is LNHDA and CDR2 is SQIVND (reference sequence). Between the trimmed V and J ends, which lost 3 bases and 2 bases, there was a span of 17 bases. This CDR3 has 17 residues. The chain's CDR3 is CASSIGAGVFGNQPQHF. The CDR3 nucleotides read TGTGCCAGTAGTATTGGGGCAGGGGTGTTTGGCAATCAGCCCCAGCATTTT.

This rearrangement joins TRBV14 to TRBJ1-2; D gene ambiguous. V shed 5 bases and J shed 0 bases, with 7 bases lying between them. CDR1 and CDR2 (germline): SGHDN, FVKESK. The CDR3 totals 13 residues. The CDR3 loop is CASSTGTNYGYTF. The DNA for the CDR3 is TGTGCCAGCAGCACCGGGACTAACTATGGCTACACCTTC.

The chain carries TRBV29-1 and TRBJ1-2; D gene unclear. This CDR3 has 12 residues. Germline V gene lookup returns CDR1 SQVTM and CDR2 ANQGSEA. V was pared by 7 bases and J by 6 bases, with 15 bases between. This CDR3 is CSAPWAGNGYTF. CDR3 nucleotides: TGCAGCGCCCCGTGGGCTGGAAATGGCTACACCTTC. Full variable domain (missing parts from reference TRBV29-1 and TRBJ1-2): SAVISQKPSRDICQRGTSLTIQCQVDSQVTMMFWYRQQPGQSLTLIATANQGSEATYESGFVIDKFPISRPNLTFSTLTVSNMSPEDSSIYLCSAPWAGNGYTFGSGTRLTVV.

V and J are TRBV4-1 and TRBJ1-5; 7 nucleotides match TRBD1. The CDR3 runs to 15 residues. CDR1 MGHRA and CDR2 YSYEKL come from the germline V gene. Trimming cost V 1 base and J 5 bases; bases outside gene matches: 5. CDR3 region: CASSQVSGTDQPQHF. Written as DNA, the CDR3 is TGCGCCAGCAGCCAAGTTTCCGGGACAGATCAGCCCCAGCATTTT.

This sequence joins TRBV29-1 and TRBJ1-2; 8 bases agree with TRBD1. Germline CDR1 reads SQVTM; CDR2 reads ANQGSEA. The CDR3 extends over 12 amino acids. The V segment lost 4 bases and the J segment 7 bases; nucleotides outside the gene matches: 5. The CDR3 reads CSVVQGAGGYTF. The CDR3 bases are TGCAGCGTTGTTCAGGGGGCCGGTGGCTACACCTTC.

V usage is TRBV27 and J usage is TRBJ2-7, with 7 bases fitting TRBD2. Germline V CDR1 and CDR2: MNHEY, SMNVEV (reference sequence). After removal of 3 bases from V and 2 bases from J, the junction contained 4 bases not matched to a gene. CDR3 length: 14 amino acids. DNA of the CDR3: TGTGCCAGCAGTTTCCTAGCGGCGACCTACGAGCAGTACTTC. As protein: CASSFLAATYEQYF.

This chain joins TRBV28 and TRBJ1-6; possible D gene TRBD1, 5 bases. V was trimmed by 2 bases and J by 6 bases, leaving 14 bases between them. Germline V CDR1 and CDR2: MDHEN, SYDVKM. This CDR3 contains 16 residues. CDR3 loop: CASSLAPGQGNSPLHF. The CDR3 DNA reads TGTGCCAGCAGTTTAGCCCCGGGCCAGGGTAATTCACCCCTCCACTTT.

The V gene is TRBV7-9, the J gene TRBJ2-7; D remains ambiguous. The CDR3 consists of 14 residues. The germline V and J ends were trimmed by 6 bases and 3 bases, with 15 bases remaining between them. From germline, CDR1 is SEHNR and CDR2 FQNEAQ (reference sequence). The CDR3 sequence: CASSPPAGNYEQYF. The CDR3 nucleotides are TGTGCCAGCAGTCCCCCGGCAGGAAACTACGAGCAGTACTTC.

This sequence joins TRBV13 and TRBJ1-4; D possibly corresponds to TRBD1 (5 bases). Trimming pared 5 bases from V and 4 bases from J, leaving 17 bases between. This CDR3 contains 16 residues. Germline V gene data show CDR1 as PRHDT and CDR2 as FYEKMQ (reference sequence). The CDR3 region has the DNA TGTGCCAGCAGCCTGGGGTCTAGGGGATATAATGAAAAACTGTTTTTT. Amino acid sequence: CASSLGSRGYNEKLFF.

The V call is TRBV28, the J call TRBJ1-1; 7 nucleotides match TRBD1. Germline V CDR1 and CDR2: MDHEN, SYDVKM. This CDR3 comprises 15 residues. V lost 6 bases, J lost 7 bases, and 14 bases stayed unmatched. Here the CDR3 reads CASSSRGVRSGEAFF. CDR3 bases: TGTGCCAGCAGCTCCAGGGGGGTAAGGTCCGGTGAAGCTTTCTTT.

The chain recombines TRBV5-5 with TRBJ1-1; the D gene is possibly TRBD1 (5 bases). This CDR3 region has 16 residues. Germline CDR1 SGHKS, CDR2 YYEKEE (reference sequence). Trimming took 3 bases from V and 5 from J, leaving 20 bases between them. CDR3 sequence: CASSSVPWGVDTEAFF. The CDR3 region has the DNA TGTGCCAGCAGCTCCGTGCCGTGGGGGGTAGATACTGAAGCTTTCTTT.

The genes are TRBV13 and TRBJ2-7; 13 nucleotides agree with TRBD2. With 3 bases clipped from V and 2 bases from J, the junction kept 1 base outside the gene matches. Germline-derived CDR1 and CDR2 are PRHDT and FYEKMQ (reference sequence). There are 15 residues in the CDR3. This CDR3 reads CASSLGLAGPYEQYF. CDR3 nucleotides: TGTGCCAGCAGCTTGGGACTAGCGGGACCCTACGAGCAGTACTTC. Full variable domain (outside the CDR3, taken from reference TRBV13 and TRBJ2-7): AAGVIQSPRHLIKEKRETATLKCYPIPRHDTVYWYQQGPGQDPQFLISFYEKMQSDKGSIPDRFSAQQFSDYHSELNMSSLELGDSALYFCASSLGLAGPYEQYFGPGTRLTVT.

The chain couples TRBV4-3 to TRBJ1-5; D call uncertain. CDR1 is LGHNA, CDR2 YSLEER, per germline. The CDR3 length is 13 residues. The ends were cut back, 1 base at V and 10 bases at J, with 11 bases in the middle. CDR3 amino acids: CASSQVLRSPQHF. In nucleotides, the CDR3 is TGCGCCAGCAGCCAAGTTTTAAGAAGCCCCCAGCATTTT.

This rearrangement joins TRBV30 to TRBJ1-2; 11 nucleotides align to TRBD1. V was pared by 7 bases and J by 3 bases, with 13 bases of the junction left unmatched. The CDR3 length is 16 residues. CDR1 is GTSNPN, CDR2 SVGIG, per germline (reference sequence). This chain's CDR3 is CAFPNRDRGFHYGYTF. For the CDR3, the DNA is TGTGCCTTTCCTAACCGGGACAGGGGGTTTCACTATGGCTACACCTTC.

V gene TRBV13 combines with J gene TRBJ1-3; D may be TRBD1 (6 bases). CDR3 length: 15 amino acids. Germline CDR1 PRHDT, CDR2 FYEKMQ (reference sequence). Trimming took 1 base from V and 2 from J, leaving 9 bases between them. The CDR3 nucleotides read TGTGCCAGCAGCTTAGTGGGGGGGCCTGGAAACACCATATATTTT. Translated, it gives CASSLVGGPGNTIYF.

This chain joins TRBV5-1 and TRBJ2-7; 10 bases are shared with TRBD1. The J segment lost 1 base and the V segment lost 4 bases, leaving 5 bases of the junction unmatched. CDR1 is SGHRS and CDR2 is YFSETQ in the germline V gene. This CDR3 is built from 15 residues. For the CDR3, the DNA is TGCGCCAGCAGCCCCTGGACAGGGGGTTCCTACGAGCAGTACTTC. Amino acids: CASSPWTGGSYEQYF.

The chain has TRBV9 and TRBJ1-1; D is unresolved. Trimming pared 4 bases from V and 5 bases from J, leaving 6 bases between. Germline CDR1 and CDR2: SGDLS and YYNGEE. The CDR3 extends over 11 amino acids. The CDR3 spells CASSSGTEAFF. DNA of the CDR3: TGTGCCAGCAGCTCGGGGACTGAAGCTTTCTTT.

The V gene is TRBV2, the J gene TRBJ1-1, with 9 bases matching TRBD1. The V gene's germline CDR1 is SNHLY and CDR2 FYNNEI. Trimming cost V 7 bases and J 4 bases; bases outside gene matches: 7. The CDR3 has 14 residues. This chain's CDR3 is CASTQGTGLTEAFF. In nucleotides, the CDR3 is TGTGCCAGCACCCAGGGGACAGGGCTCACTGAAGCTTTCTTT.

The chain employs TRBV9 and TRBJ1-2; 7 bases map to TRBD1. The CDR3 has 16 residues. Looked up from germline, CDR1 is SGDLS and CDR2 is YYNGEE. With 3 bases clipped from V and 1 base from J, the junction kept 9 bases outside the gene matches. The CDR3 region has the DNA TGTGCCAGCAGCGAGGGCCCGACAGGGAATAACTATGGCTACACCTTC. Translating it yields CASSEGPTGNNYGYTF.

The rearrangement links TRBV6-5 to TRBJ1-1, with TRBD1 matching over 8 bases. The CDR3 spans 12 residues. Trimming cost V 7 bases and J 7 bases; bases outside gene matches: 5. Per germline, CDR1 MNHEY and CDR2 SVGAGI. The CDR3 sequence is CASKQGALEAFF. CDR3 DNA sequence: TGTGCCAGCAAGCAGGGGGCCCTTGAAGCTTTCTTT.

The J gene is TRBJ1-5, the V gene TRBV6-5, with D maybe TRBD1 (6 bases). Germline V lookup: CDR1 MNHEY, CDR2 SVGAGI. V lost 5 bases, J lost 4 bases, and 9 bases lay in between. The CDR3 has 13 amino acids. The CDR3 DNA is TGTGCCAGCAGTCAGGGGATTAATCAGCCCCAGCATTTT. It codes for CASSQGINQPQHF.

This clone came up once. V gene TRBV19 combines with J gene TRBJ2-5, with D possibly being TRBD1 (5 bases). The J call may be incorrect, as the DNA end agrees better with TRBJ2-7. CDR1 and CDR2 (germline): LNHDA, SQIVND (reference sequence). CDR3 length: 14 residues. Here the CDR3 DNA reads TGTGCCAGTAGTATACAGGGAAACTCCTACGAGCAGTACTTC. Translated, it gives CASSIQGNSYEQYF.